This note documents a single T cell receptor beta chain sequence. Residents of about two dozen US areas, aged 18 to 89 years, made up the participants. Cohorts were assigned according to the clinical history that participants reported. The data belong to a study of blood T cell repertoires in COVID-19. Study details: Sites in the United States, Italy and Spain provided acute and convalescent COVID-19 samples.

Sequenced by immunoSEQ multiplex PCR; TCRdb stores in-frame clones only, minus some. The data contain approximately 130,000 clones, 75% to 90% of them singletons. The CDR3 has 14 residues. Trimming took off 2 bases at V and 9 bases at J, with 14 bases between the two ends. The germline CDR1 and CDR2 sequences are LNHNV and YYDKDF (reference sequence). The sample was PBMCs or T cells enriched from blood (not recorded which). This receptor was obtained from a young man who had recovered from COVID-19. The chain joins TRBV15 to TRBJ1-3, with D possibly being TRBD1 (5 bases). The CDR3 is CATSRPQSGPTIYF. For the CDR3, the DNA is TGTGCCACCAGCAGACCACAGTCAGGGCCCACCATATATTTT.